This TCR beta chain was found in a study of cytomegalovirus exposure and HLA in healthy donors. For the study at large: The same platform was used for the 100 to 150 validation repertoires as for the 650 to 800 first-cohort repertoires, as reported in a later analysis. Study results and limitations: Through in vitro validation, three CMV-associated chains were shown to be specific for CMV antigens. For cytomegalovirus status, the classifier reportedly gave diagnoses with high specificity and sensitivity.

Generated by immunoSEQ multiplex PCR, the TCRdb table keeps only in-frame clones and is missing some. The table shows around 63,000 clones, with roughly 90% occurring only once. Details on this clone: Its antigen remains unidentified.

Germline V lookup: CDR1 MDHEN, CDR2 SYDVKM. The CDR3 runs 14 residues. Trimming shortened V by 6 bases and J by 2 bases, and 12 bases separated the two germline ends. This receptor was obtained from a young woman in good health and CMV-seronegative. V gene TRBV28 combines with J gene TRBJ2-3; D possibly corresponds to TRBD1 (6 bases). Sequencing was done on a sample of PBMCs. Here the CDR3 DNA reads TGTGCCAGCAGGACCCCAGGGGTCACAGATACGCAGTATTTT. It is translated as CASRTPGVTDTQYF.